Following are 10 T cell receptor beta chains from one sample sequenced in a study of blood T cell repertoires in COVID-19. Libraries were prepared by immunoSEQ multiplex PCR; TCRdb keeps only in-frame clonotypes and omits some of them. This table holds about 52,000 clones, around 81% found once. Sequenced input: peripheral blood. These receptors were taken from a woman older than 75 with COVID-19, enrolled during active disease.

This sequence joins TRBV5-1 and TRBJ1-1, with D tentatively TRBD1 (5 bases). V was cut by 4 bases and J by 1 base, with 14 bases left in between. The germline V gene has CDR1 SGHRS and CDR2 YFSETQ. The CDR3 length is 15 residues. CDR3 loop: CASSVLGGRNTEAFF. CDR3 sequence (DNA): TGCGCCAGCAGCGTCCTCGGGGGAAGGAACACTGAAGCTTTCTTT. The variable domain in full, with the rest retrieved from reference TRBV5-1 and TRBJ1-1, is KAGVTQTPRYLIKTRGQQVTLSCSPISGHRSVSWYQQTPGQGLQFLFEYFSETQRNKGNFPGRFSGRQFSNSRSEMNVSTLELGDSALYLCASSVLGGRNTEAFFGQGTRLTVV.

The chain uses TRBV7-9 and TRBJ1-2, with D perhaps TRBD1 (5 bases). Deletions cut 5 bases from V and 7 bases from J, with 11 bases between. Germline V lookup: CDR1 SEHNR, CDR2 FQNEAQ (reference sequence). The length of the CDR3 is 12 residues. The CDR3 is CASSPAGFGYTF. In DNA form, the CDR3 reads TGTGCCAGCAGCCCAGCAGGGTTTGGCTACACCTTC.

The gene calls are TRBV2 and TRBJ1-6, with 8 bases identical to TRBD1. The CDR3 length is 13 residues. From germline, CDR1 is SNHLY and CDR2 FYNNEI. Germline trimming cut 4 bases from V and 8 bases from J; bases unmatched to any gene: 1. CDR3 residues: CASSGQGYSPLHF. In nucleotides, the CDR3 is TGTGCCAGCAGTGGACAGGGGTATTCACCCCTCCACTTT.

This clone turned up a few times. The CDR3 bases are TGTGCCAGCAGAACAGGGGGTGGTTACAATGAGCAGTTCTTC. As protein: CASRTGGGYNEQFF. The chain employs TRBV6-5 and TRBJ2-1; 8 nucleotides agree with TRBD1. With 6 bases clipped from V and 4 bases from J, the junction kept 5 bases outside the gene matches. In germline, CDR1 is MNHEY, CDR2 SVGAGI. The CDR3 sequence is 14 residues long.

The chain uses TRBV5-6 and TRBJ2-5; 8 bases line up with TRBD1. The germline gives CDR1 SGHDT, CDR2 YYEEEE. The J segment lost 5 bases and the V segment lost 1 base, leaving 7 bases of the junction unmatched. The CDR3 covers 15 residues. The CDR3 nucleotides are TGTGCCAGCAGCTTGCAGGGGGCTGAATGGGAGACCCAGTACTTC. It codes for CASSLQGAEWETQYF.

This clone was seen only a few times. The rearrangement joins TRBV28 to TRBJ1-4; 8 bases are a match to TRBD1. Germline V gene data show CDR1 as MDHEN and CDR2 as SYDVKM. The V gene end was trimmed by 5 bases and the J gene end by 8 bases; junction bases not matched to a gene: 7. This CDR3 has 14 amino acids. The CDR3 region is CASSLDRGREKLFF. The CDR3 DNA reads TGTGCCAGCAGTCTAGACAGGGGACGCGAAAAACTGTTTTTT.

CDR3 DNA sequence: TGTGCCAGCAGTTTAGGACTAGCGGGAGGTGAGCAGTTCTTC. Protein product: CASSLGLAGGEQFF. This chain connects TRBV2 to TRBJ2-1; 14 bases agree with TRBD2. CDR3 length: 14 amino acids. Germline-derived CDR1 and CDR2 are SNHLY and FYNNEI. V shed 5 bases and J 9 bases; nucleotides not matched to a gene: 3.

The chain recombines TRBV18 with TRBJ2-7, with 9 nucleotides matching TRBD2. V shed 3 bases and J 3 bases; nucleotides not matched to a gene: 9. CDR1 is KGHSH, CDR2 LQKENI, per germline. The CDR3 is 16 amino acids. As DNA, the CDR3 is TGTGCCAGCTCACCTCGACTAGCGGAGGGGTTCTACGAGCAGTACTTC. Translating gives CASSPRLAEGFYEQYF.

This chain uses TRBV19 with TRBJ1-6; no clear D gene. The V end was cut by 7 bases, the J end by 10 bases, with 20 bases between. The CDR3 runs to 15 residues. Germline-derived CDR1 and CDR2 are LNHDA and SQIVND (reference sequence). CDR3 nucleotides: TGTGCCAGTATGGGCCGGCGGGAGAAAAGCTCACCCCTCCACTTT. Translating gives CASMGRREKSSPLHF.

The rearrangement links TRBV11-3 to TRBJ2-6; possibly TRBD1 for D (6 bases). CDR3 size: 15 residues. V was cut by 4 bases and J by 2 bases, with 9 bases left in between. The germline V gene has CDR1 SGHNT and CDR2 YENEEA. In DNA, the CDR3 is TGTGCCAGCAGCTCAACAGGGACTGGGGCCAACGTCCTGACTTTC. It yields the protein CASSSTGTGANVLTF. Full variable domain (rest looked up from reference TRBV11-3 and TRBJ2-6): EAGVVQSPRYKIIEKKQPVAFWCNPISGHNTLYWYLQNLGQGPELLIRYENEEAVDDSQLPKDRFSAERLKGVDSTLKIQPAELGDSAVYLCASSSTGTGANVLTFGAGSRLTVL.